Below, 26 T cell receptor beta chains from the same sample are listed, as sequenced in a study of blood T cell repertoires in COVID-19. TCRdb's table, derived via immunoSEQ multiplex PCR, lists solely in-frame clones and lacks some. The sample lists 200,000 or so clones, about 88% occurring once. The sample comprised peripheral blood. Receptors originate from a middle-aged man who had recovered from COVID-19.

This chain links TRBV7-9 with TRBJ1-1; TRBD1 might be the D (5 bases). In germline, CDR1 is SEHNR, CDR2 FQNEAQ (reference sequence). V was clipped by 7 bases and J by 3 bases, with 12 bases between them. This CDR3 spans 13 amino acids. CDR3 in amino acids: CASTTGAHTEAFF. The CDR3 DNA reads TGTGCCAGCACTACTGGGGCGCACACTGAAGCTTTCTTT.

CDR3 DNA: TGTGCCACCAGCAGGAGGGCTAATGAAAAACTGTTTTTT. This encodes CATSRRANEKLFF. The rearrangement joins TRBV15 to TRBJ1-4; D call uncertain. The CDR3 has 13 amino acids. V was clipped by 3 bases and J by 3 bases, with 5 bases between them. Germline V gene lookup returns CDR1 LNHNV and CDR2 YYDKDF (reference sequence).

The V gene is TRBV4-2, the J gene TRBJ1-1; maybe TRBD1 (5 bases). Trimming left V 0 bases short and J 2 bases short, with 7 bases between. The CDR3 spans 14 residues. Per the germline V gene, CDR1 is LGHNA and CDR2 is YNFKEQ. The CDR3 reads CASSQEGANTEAFF. The CDR3 DNA sequence: TGTGCCAGCAGCCAAGAAGGGGCAAACACTGAAGCTTTCTTT.

The chain is built from TRBV5-1 and TRBJ2-2; 9 bases map to TRBD2. The length of the CDR3 is 16 residues. Per germline, CDR1 SGHRS and CDR2 YFSETQ. Trimming at V came to 2 bases and at J to 0 bases, leaving 2 bases not matched to a gene. The CDR3 nucleotides are TGCGCCAGCAGCTTATCTAGCGGGACGAACACCGGGGAGCTGTTTTTT. Amino acid sequence: CASSLSSGTNTGELFF.

The chain is built from TRBV27 and TRBJ1-5; TRBD1 matches at 8 bases. Germline CDR1 is MNHEY and CDR2 is SMNVEV (reference sequence). The CDR3 is made up of 19 amino acids. The J segment lost 0 bases and the V segment lost 5 bases, leaving 15 bases of the junction unmatched. The CDR3 loop is CASSQRTGTIINSNQPQHF. Written as DNA, the CDR3 is TGTGCCAGCAGTCAGAGGACAGGGACTATTATTAATAGCAATCAGCCCCAGCATTTT.

DNA of the CDR3: TGTGCCAGCAGTGAATTCTGGGACAGGGTAATTACTGAAGCTTTCTTT. This gives the protein CASSEFWDRVITEAFF. The rearrangement joins TRBV6-1 to TRBJ1-1; TRBD1 matches at 9 bases. Per the germline V gene, CDR1 is MNHNS and CDR2 is SASEGT. Trimming cost V 2 bases and J 5 bases; bases outside gene matches: 9. The CDR3 has 16 residues.

This clone was counted between two and nine times. The chain combines TRBV28 with TRBJ2-1; TRBD2 matches at 13 bases. CDR1 MDHEN and CDR2 SYDVKM come from the germline V gene. This CDR3 has 16 amino acids. Trimming at V came to 5 bases and at J to 6 bases, leaving 7 bases not matched to a gene. In nucleotides, the CDR3 is TGTGCCAGCAGTACTCAGACTAGCGGGAGGTTCAATGAGCAGTTCTTC. The encoded protein is CASSTQTSGRFNEQFF.

The CDR3 protein is CASSQGQNQETQYF. CDR3 coding DNA: TGTGCCAGCAGCCAGGGACAGAACCAAGAGACCCAGTACTTC. The chain uses TRBV7-6 and TRBJ2-5; 7 bases map to TRBD1. Germline-derived CDR1 and CDR2 are SGHVS and FNYEAQ. V lost 5 bases to trimming and J lost 0 bases; unmatched junction nucleotides: 3. CDR3 length: 14 residues.

The chain links TRBV15 to TRBJ1-5; D is possibly TRBD1 (5 bases). The CDR3 contains 12 residues. Trimming removed 8 bases at V and 4 bases at J, with 9 bases between. Germline-derived CDR1 and CDR2 are LNHNV and YYDKDF (reference sequence). The CDR3 nucleotides are TGTGCCACCGGACACCCGAATCAGCCCCAGCATTTT. As protein: CATGHPNQPQHF.

The chain recombines TRBV28 with TRBJ1-5, with D tentatively TRBD1 (6 bases). Germline CDR1 reads MDHEN; CDR2 reads SYDVKM. Trimming removed 6 bases from V and 6 bases from J, with 9 bases in between. The CDR3 runs to 12 residues. The CDR3 here is CASSLTGQPQHF. Here the CDR3 DNA reads TGTGCCAGCAGCCTGACAGGTCAGCCCCAGCATTTT.

The CDR3 region has the DNA TGTGCCAGCAGCCTCTTAGCGGGAGGCGCCTACGAGCAGTACTTC. It translates to CASSLLAGGAYEQYF. The V gene is TRBV27, the J gene TRBJ2-7, with TRBD2 matching over 10 bases. In germline, CDR1 is MNHEY, CDR2 SMNVEV (reference sequence). The length of the CDR3 is 15 residues. The junction had 7 bases not matched to a gene; V was cut back by 6 bases and J by 2 bases.

This clone was observed once. The chain joins TRBV7-2 to TRBJ2-7; no reliable D call. The CDR3 runs 15 residues. Trimming left V 1 base short and J 0 bases short, with 10 bases between. The germline V gene encodes CDR1 SGHTA and CDR2 FQGNSA. The CDR3 sequence: CASSLGVASSYEQYF. CDR3 nucleotides: TGTGCCAGCAGCTTAGGTGTCGCCAGCTCCTACGAGCAGTACTTC. Full variable domain (rest looked up from reference TRBV7-2 and TRBJ2-7): GAGVSQSPSNKVTEKGKDVELRCDPISGHTALYWYRQSLGQGLEFLIYFQGNSAPDKSGLPSDRFSAERTGGSVSTLTIQRTQQEDSAVYLCASSLGVASSYEQYFGPGTRLTVT.

This clone appeared once. V usage is TRBV6-2 or TRBV6-3 and J usage is TRBJ1-1, with TRBD1 as a possible D gene (5 bases). V gave up 0 bases and J gave up 0 bases, with 17 bases separating them. This CDR3 has 18 amino acids. The germline V gene has CDR1 MNHEY and CDR2 SVGEGT. The CDR3 nucleotides are TGTGCCAGCAGTTACTCCCTTCGGCAGGGTCCCATGAACACTGAAGCTTTCTTT. Protein: CASSYSLRQGPMNTEAFF.

This clone has only one observation. The sample holds other DNA sequences that translate to the same CDR3. CDR3 protein: CAGRTSGRNEQFF. In DNA, the CDR3 is TGTGCCGGAAGGACTAGCGGGAGAAATGAGCAGTTCTTC. This chain uses TRBV28 with TRBJ2-1; 13 bases fit TRBD2. Germline loops: CDR1 MDHEN, CDR2 SYDVKM. This CDR3 has 13 amino acids. With V trimmed by 11 bases and J by 7 bases, 5 bases remained unmatched.

This clone has only one observation. This chain joins TRBV18 and TRBJ1-1; possibly TRBD1 for D (5 bases). Germline lookup yields CDR1 KGHSH and CDR2 LQKENI. The V end lost 1 base, the J end lost 4 bases, and 22 bases lay between the germline ends. CDR3 size: 18 residues. CDR3 amino acids: CASSPLGVQLGGSTEAFF. The CDR3 DNA follows: TGTGCCAGCTCACCACTCGGGGTTCAGTTGGGGGGGAGCACTGAAGCTTTCTTT.

The chain couples TRBV27 to TRBJ1-3; TRBD1 aligns across 7 bases. Per the germline V gene, CDR1 is MNHEY and CDR2 is SMNVEV (reference sequence). CDR3 size: 15 residues. J lost 0 bases, V lost 5 bases, and 4 bases had no gene match. The CDR3 is CASSTDRRSGNTIYF. The CDR3 coding sequence is TGTGCCAGCAGTACGGACAGGCGCTCTGGAAACACCATATATTTT.

V gene TRBV7-9 combines with J gene TRBJ2-3; no reliable D call. Germline V CDR1 and CDR2: SEHNR, FQNEAQ (reference sequence). CDR3 length: 13 residues. Deletions cut 10 bases from V and 2 bases from J, with 13 bases between. The CDR3 DNA reads as TGTGCCATGACGCGGAGACTCACAGATACGCAGTATTTT. Translating it yields CAMTRRLTDTQYF.

J is TRBJ2-7 and V is TRBV11-2; the match to TRBD2 covers 13 bases. Germline assignment: CDR1 SGHAT and CDR2 FQNNGV. The CDR3 is 17 residues long. The V gene end was trimmed by 1 base and the J gene end by 2 bases; junction bases not matched to a gene: 5. The CDR3 sequence is CASSLALGLAGPYEQYF. DNA for the CDR3: TGTGCCAGCAGCTTAGCCCTGGGACTAGCGGGACCCTACGAGCAGTACTTC.

The count of this clone is one. The chain uses TRBV27 and TRBJ2-5; D gene uncertain. Trimming stripped 5 bases from V and 5 bases from J, with 15 bases between. The CDR3 extends over 14 amino acids. CDR1 MNHEY and CDR2 SMNVEV come from the germline V gene (reference sequence). The CDR3 loop reads CASSRPGHPETQYF. The CDR3 coding sequence is TGTGCCAGCAGTCGGCCGGGTCATCCGGAGACCCAGTACTTC.

V usage is TRBV19 and J usage is TRBJ1-2; 11 nucleotides match TRBD1. Trimming removed 5 bases from V and 2 bases from J; junction bases left unmatched: 4. CDR1 LNHDA and CDR2 SQIVND come from the germline V gene (reference sequence). The CDR3 contains 15 residues. Here the CDR3 reads CASSVGQGDNYGYTF. CDR3 in DNA: TGTGCCAGTAGTGTGGGACAGGGGGACAACTATGGCTACACCTTC.

This clone was seen a few times. The chain joins TRBV5-1 to TRBJ1-6, with a weak D call TRBD1 (5 bases). The CDR3 covers 13 residues. V lost 0 bases and J lost 7, with 5 bases in between. CDR1 and CDR2 (germline): SGHRS, YFSETQ. The CDR3 protein is CASSLEGNSPLHF. In DNA, the CDR3 is TGCGCCAGCAGCTTGGAGGGGAATTCACCCCTCCACTTT.

The chain has TRBV6-2 or TRBV6-3 and TRBJ1-1, with TRBD1 matching over 8 bases. This CDR3 spans 15 amino acids. From germline, CDR1 is MNHEY and CDR2 SVGEGT. Trimming took 5 bases from V and 0 from J; bases not matched to a gene: 5. The CDR3 sequence: CASSAIQGVNTEAFF. The CDR3 region has the DNA TGTGCCAGCAGTGCCATACAGGGGGTGAACACTGAAGCTTTCTTT.

The genes are TRBV14 and TRBJ1-5, with D possibly matching TRBD1 (5 bases). With 7 bases removed from V and 9 bases from J, the gap between germline ends came to 19 bases. The V gene's germline CDR1 is SGHDN and CDR2 FVKESK. CDR3 length: 14 residues. CDR3 DNA: TGTGCCAGCAATGGCAGGGCCGAGCCGAGGCCCCAGCATTTT. Translation gives CASNGRAEPRPQHF.

In DNA form, the CDR3 reads TGTGCCAGCAACGGTGCCGGGACTAGGGGGGGTGGCTACACCTTC. Its protein product is CASNGAGTRGGGYTF. The rearrangement links TRBV28 to TRBJ1-2; D is possibly TRBD1 (6 bases). Trimming stripped 7 bases from V and 7 bases from J, with 22 bases between. Germline V gene lookup returns CDR1 MDHEN and CDR2 SYDVKM. This CDR3 comprises 15 residues.

The V call is TRBV27, the J call TRBJ2-1, with D uncertain. V gave up 5 bases and J gave up 3 bases, with 5 bases separating them. In germline, CDR1 is MNHEY, CDR2 SMNVEV (reference sequence). This CDR3 is 12 amino acids long. The CDR3 region has the DNA TGTGCCAGCAGTCTTTTCTACAATGAGCAGTTCTTC. It translates to CASSLFYNEQFF.

CDR3 in DNA: TGTGCCAGCAGCGTCGCGACAGGGTTGAGTACAGATACGCAGTATTTT. This encodes CASSVATGLSTDTQYF. The V gene is TRBV9, the J gene TRBJ2-3; 7 nucleotides align to TRBD1. The CDR3 loop spans 16 amino acids. Trimming at V came to 2 bases and at J to 3 bases, leaving 9 bases not matched to a gene. Germline V lookup: CDR1 SGDLS, CDR2 YYNGEE.